Included here is one T cell receptor beta chain sequence, with context. This sample is part of a study of T cells in Graves' hyperthyroidism and ophthalmopathy. Amplified regions were TCR beta CDR3 sequences from RNA transcripts. Initially, a first-round RT-PCR of the TCR CDR3 employed the HTBI primer set. TCRdb used MiXCR to reprocess the multiplex PCR reads, holding one entry per CDR3 protein. The sample lists under 350,000 distinct CDR3 sequences, 15% to 20% seen once, with about 50% in the top ten. The length of the CDR3 is 14 residues. Per the germline V gene, CDR1 is LNHDA and CDR2 is SQIVND (reference sequence). Trimming pared 1 base from V and 6 bases from J, leaving 12 bases between.

The sequencing input was blood. The V and J genes are TRBV19 and TRBJ2-5; D ambiguous. This receptor was identified in a woman aged 60-75 years with Graves' ophthalmopathy. In DNA form, the CDR3 reads TGTGCCAGTAGTATAGCCAGTGCAGCCCAGACCCAGTACTTC. It codes for CASSIASAAQTQYF.